This entry lists 20 T cell receptor beta chains sequenced from one sample in a study of shared clonotypes between healthy human individuals. Repertoires were generated with immunoSEQ multiplex PCR, while TCRdb's copy carries only in-frame clones and drops some. The table shows approximately 2,000,000 clones, with about 93% occurring only once. Naive CD8 populations comprised CD45RO-negative cells positively selected for CCR7, excluding terminally differentiated effector memory CD45RA+ cells. Sequencing was done on a sample of naive CD8+ T cells from PBMCs. All receptors derive from a man between 18 and 29 years old in good health. Some clones in this sample may be carry-over from other donors' samples.

In its sample, this clone was seen once. At one end the junction does not follow the germline gene, possibly because of a read error. The rearrangement links TRBV6-4 to TRBJ2-7, with D perhaps TRBD2 (5 bases). The V gene's germline CDR1 is MRHNA and CDR2 SNTAGT. The CDR3 contains 13 residues. As DNA, the CDR3 is TGTGCCAGCAGGGACTGGCAGACCTACGAGCAGTACTTC. The encoded protein is CASRDWQTYEQYF.

The chain links TRBV21-1 to TRBJ2-7; the tabulated D call, TRBD2, remains unverified against the DNA. TRBV21-1 is a documented pseudogene. The CDR3 spans 16 residues. CDR3 nucleotide sequence: TGTGCCAGCAGCAAAGCTGGGACTAGCGGAATATACGAGCAGTACTTC. This gives the protein CASSKAGTSGIYEQYF.

The chain couples TRBV7-8 to TRBJ2-7; D is unresolved. The CDR3 has 14 residues. V lost 5 bases, J lost 0 bases, and 11 bases lay in between. The germline gives CDR1 SGHVS, CDR2 FQNEAQ. The CDR3 DNA follows: TGTGCCAGCAGCGCCCGCTCGGCCTCCTACGAGCAGTACTTC. This encodes CASSARSASYEQYF.

The V and J genes are TRBV11-2 and TRBJ2-5; TRBD2 matches 9 bases. Per the germline V gene, CDR1 is SGHAT and CDR2 is FQNNGV. Trimming took 4 bases from V and 5 from J; bases not matched to a gene: 11. The CDR3 consists of 16 residues. CDR3 DNA: TGTGCCAGCAGCTCGTTTTGGCGGGAGGGCCGGGAGACCCAGTACTTC. It yields the protein CASSSFWREGRETQYF.

This chain connects TRBV14 to TRBJ2-7, with D perhaps matching TRBD2 (7 bases). The CDR3 covers 14 residues. CDR1 and CDR2 (germline): SGHDN, FVKESK. The germline V and J ends were trimmed by 5 bases and 6 bases, with 17 bases remaining between them. The CDR3 DNA reads TGTGCCAGCAGCTCCCAGGGGAGGGTAAGCGAGCAGTACTTC. It is translated as CASSSQGRVSEQYF.

The chain has TRBV30 and TRBJ2-7, with 10 bases aligning to TRBD2. V gave up 5 bases and J gave up 2 bases; unmatched junction bases: 3. The CDR3 runs to 13 residues. Per the germline V gene, CDR1 is GTSNPN and CDR2 is SVGIG (reference sequence). The CDR3 sequence: CAWSSGRAYEQYF. In DNA, the CDR3 is TGTGCCTGGTCCAGCGGGAGGGCCTACGAGCAGTACTTC.

CDR3 bases: TGTGCCAGCCGGGGGGGGTCCCACCCCTCCTACGAGCAGTACTTC. It yields the protein CASRGGSHPSYEQYF. The chain couples TRBV28 to TRBJ2-7; 8 nucleotides line up with TRBD2. V shed 8 bases and J 0 bases; nucleotides not matched to a gene: 9. CDR1 is MDHEN, CDR2 SYDVKM, per germline. The CDR3 contains 15 residues.

CDR3 protein: CASSEVRGTEAFF. The CDR3 DNA is TGTGCCAGCAGTGAAGTCAGGGGCACTGAAGCTTTCTTT. The chain links TRBV2 to TRBJ1-1; TRBD1 is a possible D gene (6 bases). V was pared by 1 base and J by 4 bases, with 7 bases between. CDR1 and CDR2 (germline): SNHLY, FYNNEI. The CDR3 has 13 amino acids.

V and J are TRBV7-9 and TRBJ2-1; D ambiguous. The CDR3 totals 13 residues. V was cut by 2 bases and J by 9 bases, with 11 bases left in between. Germline V gene data show CDR1 as SEHNR and CDR2 as FQNEAQ (reference sequence). The CDR3 here is CASSLWPSTEQFF. The CDR3 DNA is TGTGCCAGCAGCTTATGGCCCAGCACTGAGCAGTTCTTC.

This chain joins TRBV13 and TRBJ2-3, with D tentatively TRBD1 (6 bases). CDR3 length: 15 amino acids. In germline, CDR1 is PRHDT, CDR2 FYEKMQ (reference sequence). V was clipped by 0 bases and J by 4 bases, with 11 bases between them. The DNA of the CDR3 is TGTGCCAGCAGCTTAGGCCTGAGGGGGTCAGATACGCAGTATTTT. Protein sequence: CASSLGLRGSDTQYF.

This chain connects TRBV6-1 to TRBJ1-2; tentative D call: TRBD1 (5 bases). CDR1 and CDR2 from the germline V gene are MNHNS and SASEGT. With 2 bases removed from V and 4 bases from J, the gap between germline ends came to 14 bases. The CDR3 has 15 amino acids. The CDR3 reads CASSELQGTLYGYTF. DNA for the CDR3: TGTGCCAGCAGTGAATTGCAGGGTACCCTCTATGGCTACACCTTC.

This chain uses TRBV7-6 with TRBJ2-1; D remains ambiguous. The V gene's germline CDR1 is SGHVS and CDR2 FNYEAQ. Trimming left V 7 bases short and J 6 bases short, with 13 bases between. The CDR3 runs to 13 residues. CDR3: CASTHTVGNEQFF. CDR3 coding DNA: TGTGCCAGCACCCATACGGTGGGCAATGAGCAGTTCTTC.

This chain joins TRBV7-8 and TRBJ2-5; the D gene is possibly TRBD1 (5 bases). The CDR3 is made up of 13 amino acids. V lost 0 bases and J lost 6, with 8 bases in between. Germline loops: CDR1 SGHVS, CDR2 FQNEAQ. The CDR3 loop is CASSLAREKTQYF. CDR3 nucleotide sequence: TGTGCCAGCAGCTTAGCCAGGGAAAAGACCCAGTACTTC.

The chain employs TRBV7-9 and TRBJ1-5; D unresolved. The CDR3 contains 17 residues. V lost 2 bases and J 12 bases, leaving 26 bases between the germline ends. CDR1 SEHNR and CDR2 FQNEAQ come from the germline V gene (reference sequence). This chain's CDR3 is CASSLFFNRSVRENQHF. In nucleotides, the CDR3 is TGTGCCAGCAGCTTATTTTTTAACCGGTCTGTACGAGAGAACCAGCATTTT.

A remark on this clone: The same CDR3 arises from other DNA sequences in this sample as well. The chain carries TRBV4-1 and TRBJ2-1, with 8 bases aligning to TRBD2. The J segment lost 3 bases and the V segment lost 1 base, leaving 2 bases of the junction unmatched. The CDR3 sequence is 15 residues long. CDR1 and CDR2 from the germline V gene are MGHRA and YSYEKL. CDR3 DNA sequence: TGCGCCAGCAGCCAAGGAGCGGGAGACTACAATGAGCAGTTCTTC. This codes for CASSQGAGDYNEQFF.

This chain links TRBV7-8 with TRBJ1-2, with 8 bases aligning to TRBD1. The germline gives CDR1 SGHVS, CDR2 FQNEAQ. V trimming: 5 bases; J trimming: 4 bases; junction bases outside the gene matches: 9. CDR3 size: 15 residues. CDR3 residues: CASSHDLTGAYGYTF. As DNA, the CDR3 is TGTGCCAGCAGCCACGATCTGACAGGGGCCTATGGCTACACCTTC.

This chain joins TRBV5-4 and TRBJ2-1; D might be TRBD2 (5 bases). Germline values: CDR1 SGHNT, CDR2 YYREEE (reference sequence). Trimming removed 0 bases from V and 5 bases from J, with 12 bases in between. There are 15 residues in the CDR3. The CDR3: CASSLAETTNNEQFF. CDR3 in DNA: TGTGCCAGCAGCTTGGCAGAGACTACCAACAATGAGCAGTTCTTC.

The chain employs TRBV15 and TRBJ2-5, with TRBD1 matching over 8 bases. The CDR3 is 15 amino acids. The ends lost 6 bases at V and 1 base at J; junction bases unmatched: 7. Germline V gives CDR1 LNHNV, CDR2 YYDKDF (reference sequence). The CDR3 protein is CATSAPGTGQETQYF. The CDR3 DNA is TGTGCCACCAGTGCTCCCGGGACAGGCCAAGAGACCCAGTACTTC.

The rearrangement uses TRBV5-1 and TRBJ1-4; the D gene is possibly TRBD1 (6 bases). Trimming stripped 0 bases from V and 0 bases from J, with 12 bases between. The CDR3 extends over 17 amino acids. Germline assignment: CDR1 SGHRS and CDR2 YFSETQ. The CDR3 nucleotides are TGCGCCAGCAGCTTGGCCCACAGGGACGCAACTAATGAAAAACTGTTTTTT. Translating gives CASSLAHRDATNEKLFF.

This chain connects TRBV7-8 to TRBJ1-1; D is unresolved. The V gene's germline CDR1 is SGHVS and CDR2 FQNEAQ. This CDR3 comprises 15 residues. Between the trimmed V and J ends, which lost 3 bases and 0 bases, there was a span of 11 bases. This chain's CDR3 is CASSFTEGLNTEAFF. The CDR3 DNA follows: TGTGCCAGCAGCTTCACAGAGGGATTGAACACTGAAGCTTTCTTT. Filled out from reference TRBV7-8 and TRBJ1-1, the complete variable domain reads GAGVSQSPRYKVAKRGQDVALRCDPISGHVSLFWYQQALGQGPEFLTYFQNEAQLDKSGLPSDRFFAERPEGSVSTLKIQRTQQEDSAVYLCASSFTEGLNTEAFFGQGTRLTVV.